This is a list of T cell receptor beta chains from one sample in a study of blood T cell repertoires in COVID-19. Sequencing was performed with immunoSEQ multiplex PCR; in TCRdb, only in-frame clones are kept and a portion is missing. The table lists some 230,000 clones, 80% to 90% of them singletons. The sequenced material came from peripheral blood. These receptors all stem from a middle-aged man with acute or convalescent COVID-19. CDR3s include the opening cysteine and the closing phenylalanine or tryptophan. Fields, in order: clone size, J gene, V gene, D gene, CDR3 DNA, CDR3 protein. D genes are given only for firm matches. Rows give clone size only sometimes, using once, few, many, or a class for an expanded clone.

>.|TRBJ1-1|TRBV6-5|.
TGTGCCAGCAGTTCCGGGGGTCTCGGAGGCACTGAAGCTTTCTTT
CASSSGGLGGTEAFF
>few|TRBJ1-2|TRBV9|TRBD1
TGTGCCAGCACCCCCCTGGGACAGGGACCCTTCAACTATGGCTACACCTTC
CASTPLGQGPFNYGYTF
>.|TRBJ2-1|TRBV11-2|.
TGTGCCAGCAGCTTAGATCCGGCCGAAGGAGGGGGGGCCTACAATGAGCAGTTCTTC
CASSLDPAEGGGAYNEQFF
>.|TRBJ2-2|TRBV19|.
TGTGCCAGTAGGAATGTGCTGCGGGGCACCGGGGAGCTGTTTTTT
CASRNVLRGTGELFF
>.|TRBJ1-2|TRBV6-5|.
TGTGCCAGCAGTTATACAGGGAACTATGGCTACACCTTC
CASSYTGNYGYTF
>.|TRBJ1-3|TRBV4-1|.
TGCGCCAGCAGCCACCCCGGGGAGTACACCATATATTTT
CASSHPGEYTIYF
>.|TRBJ2-2|TRBV15|TRBD1
TGTGCCACCAGCAGACCCTTCGTACAGGGGCCCGGGGAGCTGTTTTTT
CATSRPFVQGPGELFF
>.|TRBJ1-1|TRBV10-3|TRBD1
TGTGCCATCAGTTCCGGGACAGGCTCGGGAACGGAGGCTTTCTTT
CAISSGTGSGTEAFF
>.|TRBJ2-7|TRBV30|TRBD1
TGTGCCTGGAGTCGGCCTTCCGGGACAGGTCCTCCCCCTTACGAGGAGCAGTACTTC
CAWSRPSGTGPPPYEEQYF
>.|TRBJ2-2|TRBV3-1/TRBV3-2|TRBD1
TGTGCCAGCAGCCAAGGGACAGGGCGGACCGGGGAGCTGTTTTTT
CASSQGTGRTGELFF
>few|TRBJ1-1|TRBV29-1|TRBD1
TGCAGCGTTGCGTTCTTTTGGACAGGAGGGACTGAAGCTTTCTTT
CSVAFFWTGGTEAFF
>.|TRBJ2-7|TRBV11-3|.
TGTGCCAGCAGCTACCATGGGGGCAACGAGCAGTACTTC
CASSYHGGNEQYF
>few|TRBJ1-1|TRBV6-1|.
TGTGCCAGCAGTGGGCTGCGGGCTTTCTTT
CASSGLRAFF
>.|TRBJ1-5|TRBV6-5|.
TGTGCCAGCAGCCAGGGAAATAGCAATCAGCCCCAGCATTTT
CASSQGNSNQPQHF
>few|TRBJ2-7|TRBV5-5|TRBD1
TGTGCCAGCAGCTTGGGGGCAGGGGGTTACGAGCAGTACTTC
CASSLGAGGYEQYF
>.|TRBJ2-7|TRBV5-1|.
TGCGCCAGCCGACTAGGGGGACAGACCTACGAGCAGTACTTC
CASRLGGQTYEQYF
>.|TRBJ1-1|TRBV2|.
TGTGCCACCCAGGTGAACACTGAAGCTTTCTTT
CATQVNTEAFF
>.|TRBJ2-6|TRBV5-1|.
TGCGCCAGCAGCTTGTCGTACAGGGCTGCCGGGGCCAACGTCCTGACTTTC
CASSLSYRAAGANVLTF
>.|TRBJ1-2|TRBV28|TRBD1
TGTGCCAGCAGGACAGTGACAGGGGGCGATTTCTATGGCTACACCTTC
CASRTVTGGDFYGYTF
>.|TRBJ2-1|TRBV5-1|TRBD2
TGCGCCAGCAGCCGAACGGGGGGGCGCGTAAATGAGCAGTTCTTC
CASSRTGGRVNEQFF
>once|TRBJ2-1|TRBV7-9|.
TGTGCCAGCAGCTTAGGAGGGGGCTCCTACAATGAGCAGTTCTTC
CASSLGGGSYNEQFF
>.|TRBJ1-6|TRBV6-5|.
TGTGCCAGCAGCCCGGGAGAGGTCTATAATTCACCCCTCCACTTT
CASSPGEVYNSPLHF
>once|TRBJ1-6|TRBV7-9|TRBD1
TGTGCCAGCAGCATCTCGGGACAGGGGGTTAATTCACCCCTCCACTTT
CASSISGQGVNSPLHF
>.|TRBJ2-5|TRBV5-4|TRBD2
TGTGCCAGCAGACTCGCGGGGGTCGAAGAGACCCAGTACTTC
CASRLAGVEETQYF
>once|TRBJ2-2|TRBV19|TRBD1
TGTGCCAGTTCCCCCGGGACAGAGAGCACCGGGGAGCTGTTTTTT
CASSPGTESTGELFF
>.|TRBJ2-2|TRBV7-3|TRBD1
TGTGCCAGCAGCCGACGGACAGGGCGGGACACCGGGGAGCTGTTTTTT
CASSRRTGRDTGELFF
>.|TRBJ2-3|TRBV6-5|.
TGTGCCAGCGGGCGCCAAGCCCCAGATACGCAGTATTTT
CASGRQAPDTQYF
>.|TRBJ2-2|TRBV6-1|TRBD1
TGTGCCAGCAGTGCGCCGGGACAGCAAATCACCGGGGAGCTGTTTTTT
CASSAPGQQITGELFF
>.|TRBJ1-1|TRBV10-3|.
TGTGCCATCGCCCAGGGGTTGAACACTGAAGCTTTCTTT
CAIAQGLNTEAFF
>.|TRBJ1-6|TRBV6-5|.
TGTGCCAGCAACCAGGGCTATAATTCACCCCTCCACTTT
CASNQGYNSPLHF
>.|TRBJ1-6|TRBV3-1/TRBV3-2|.
TGTGCCAGCAGCCAGGGCAGTGAATATAATTCACCCCTCCACTTT
CASSQGSEYNSPLHF
>.|TRBJ1-1|TRBV11-2|.
TGTGCCAGCAGTCTCTTCGGCCAGGGAGGTTATTTGAACACTGAAGCTTTCTTT
CASSLFGQGGYLNTEAFF
>.|TRBJ2-1|TRBV5-4|TRBD2
TGTGCCAGCAGTCTGGGACTAGCGGGGCCCTACAATGAGCAGTTCTTC
CASSLGLAGPYNEQFF